This T cell receptor beta chain was observed in a study of T cell changes during pregnancy in multiple sclerosis. The CDR3 extends over 15 amino acids. Germline-derived CDR1 and CDR2 are SGHRS and YFSETQ. Between the trimmed V and J ends, which lost 0 bases and 9 bases, there was a span of 16 bases. This table comes from immunoSEQ multiplex PCR, and its TCRdb copy is limited to in-frame clones, with some not included. The table includes 36,000 or so clones, around nine tenths detected once. The source material was CD8+ T cells from peripheral blood mononuclear cells, sampled in the third trimester of pregnancy. The V call is TRBV5-1, the J call TRBJ2-1, with D maybe TRBD1 (5 bases). This receptor was identified in a female donor with multiple sclerosis, enrolled in a pregnancy study. The CDR3 loop is CASSLVDTIVGEQFF. The CDR3 DNA reads TGCGCCAGCAGCTTGGTGGACACAATAGTCGGTGAGCAGTTCTTC.